What follows are 5 T cell receptor beta chains derived from one specimen sequenced in a study of OX40 agonist ivuxolimab in advanced cancers. Only in-frame clones appear in the TCRdb table, and some are missing; sequencing was by immunoSEQ multiplex PCR. The table shows about 67,000 clones, with about 85% occurring only once. The material sequenced was CD4+ or CD8+ T cells sorted from blood, taken in a trial of the OX40 agonist ivuxolimab. The receptor source for this set is an adult with an advanced solid tumor such as melanoma, head and neck, liver or kidney cancer.

The genes are TRBV7-2 and TRBJ1-2; 10 nucleotides agree with TRBD1. The CDR3 runs to 14 residues. Germline V gene lookup returns CDR1 SGHTA and CDR2 FQGNSA. With 3 bases clipped from V and 4 bases from J, the junction kept 2 bases outside the gene matches. DNA for the CDR3: TGTGCCAGCAGCTTCGGACAGGGGGGCTATGGCTACACCTTC. Its translation is CASSFGQGGYGYTF.

The V gene is TRBV7-8, the J gene TRBJ1-4; D is possibly TRBD1 (5 bases). V dropped 1 base and J dropped 3 bases, with 12 bases sitting between them. The CDR3 is 16 residues long. Looked up from germline, CDR1 is SGHVS and CDR2 is FQNEAQ. The CDR3 loop is CASSLGAGASNEKLFF. The DNA of the CDR3 is TGTGCCAGCAGCTTAGGAGCCGGGGCCTCTAATGAAAAACTGTTTTTT.

The chain employs TRBV9 and TRBJ2-1; 7 nucleotides match TRBD2. The CDR3 runs 14 residues. V lost 4 bases to trimming and J lost 5 bases; unmatched junction nucleotides: 6. Per germline, CDR1 SGDLS and CDR2 YYNGEE. CDR3 residues: CASSPRLAHNEQFF. The CDR3 DNA is TGTGCCAGCAGCCCACGACTAGCTCACAATGAGCAGTTCTTC.

The V call is TRBV18, the J call TRBJ1-1, with TRBD1 matching 12 bases. V was pared by 3 bases and J by 4 bases, with 6 bases of the junction left unmatched. There are 16 residues in the CDR3. Germline V gives CDR1 KGHSH, CDR2 LQKENI. The CDR3 is CASSPGTGGLGTEAFF. CDR3 coding DNA: TGTGCCAGCTCACCTGGGACAGGGGGCTTAGGCACTGAAGCTTTCTTT.

The chain carries TRBV18 and TRBJ2-7; a weak D match, TRBD1 (6 bases). V was cut by 6 bases and J by 2 bases, with 11 bases left in between. Per germline, CDR1 KGHSH and CDR2 LQKENI. This CDR3 spans 13 amino acids. CDR3 DNA sequence: TGTGCCAGCTCCCACAGGGAACCCTACGAGCAGTACTTC. It translates to CASSHREPYEQYF. The variable domain in full, completed from reference TRBV18 and TRBJ2-7, reads NAGVMQNPRHLVRRRGQEARLRCSPMKGHSHVYWYRQLPEEGLKFMVYLQKENIIDESGMPKERFSAEFPKEGPSILRIQQVVRGDSAAYFCASSHREPYEQYFGPGTRLTVT.